The rows below give T cell receptor beta chains drawn from one sample of a study of T cell responses to AZD1222 COVID-19 vaccine. Assay: immunoSEQ multiplex PCR; the TCRdb copy retains only in-frame clones and omits some. The data show about 140,000 clones, just over 85% seen once. The sequencing here drew on peripheral blood, taken 28 days after the second AZD1222 dose. The receptors stem from an adult who received the AZD1222 COVID-19 vaccine. Each CDR3 is given with its conserved first and last residue. Each record gives: clone size, D gene, V gene, J gene, CDR3 protein, CDR3 DNA. A D gene is named only where the DNA matches it firmly. The size entry is marked missing in some rows and otherwise reads once, few, many or a size class.

clone_size: NA
d_call: TRBD2
v_call: TRBV27
j_call: TRBJ2-2
cdr3_aa: CASSPLRGGRGELFF
cdr3_nt: TGTGCCAGCAGTCCCCTTCGGGGGGGCCGCGGGGAGCTGTTTTTT

clone_size: NA
d_call: NA
v_call: TRBV28
j_call: TRBJ1-2
cdr3_aa: CASSSMLGPLSGYTF
cdr3_nt: TGTGCCAGCAGTTCCATGCTTGGGCCGTTAAGTGGCTACACCTTC

clone_size: NA
d_call: NA
v_call: TRBV18
j_call: TRBJ1-1
cdr3_aa: CASSPGGSGAFF
cdr3_nt: TGTGCCAGCTCACCAGGAGGGTCTGGAGCTTTCTTT

clone_size: once
d_call: TRBD1
v_call: TRBV24-1
j_call: TRBJ1-2
cdr3_aa: CATSVSDRGNGYTF
cdr3_nt: TGTGCCACCAGCGTCTCGGACAGGGGGAATGGCTACACCTTC

clone_size: NA
d_call: NA
v_call: TRBV12-5
j_call: TRBJ2-6
cdr3_aa: CASGLVMGTLFGANVLTF
cdr3_nt: TGTGCTAGTGGTTTGGTAATGGGGACCCTCTTTGGGGCCAACGTCCTGACTTTC

clone_size: NA
d_call: NA
v_call: TRBV28
j_call: TRBJ1-1
cdr3_aa: CASSFVSPGDVEAFF
cdr3_nt: TGTGCCAGCAGTTTTGTTTCTCCAGGGGATGTTGAAGCTTTCTTT

clone_size: NA
d_call: NA
v_call: TRBV12-3/TRBV12-4
j_call: TRBJ1-2
cdr3_aa: CASGRLTSYTF
cdr3_nt: TGTGCCAGCGGTAGGTTAACGAGCTACACCTTC

clone_size: few
d_call: NA
v_call: TRBV7-8
j_call: TRBJ1-5
cdr3_aa: CASSLVNSGKQPQHF
cdr3_nt: TGTGCCAGCAGCTTAGTTAACTCAGGGAAACAGCCCCAGCATTTT

clone_size: NA
d_call: NA
v_call: TRBV30
j_call: TRBJ2-1
cdr3_aa: CAWSVNLAPSSYNEQFF
cdr3_nt: TGTGCCTGGAGTGTAAATCTTGCTCCGAGCTCCTACAATGAGCAGTTCTTC

clone_size: few
d_call: TRBD2
v_call: TRBV7-7
j_call: TRBJ2-7
cdr3_aa: CASSCGRLDGEQYF
cdr3_nt: TGTGCTAGCAGCTGCGGGAGACTCGATGGGGAGCAGTACTTC

clone_size: few
d_call: NA
v_call: TRBV5-6
j_call: TRBJ1-3
cdr3_aa: CASSLNSPGNTIYF
cdr3_nt: TGTGCCAGCAGCTTGAACTCCCCTGGAAACACCATATATTTT

clone_size: NA
d_call: NA
v_call: TRBV5-4
j_call: TRBJ2-4
cdr3_aa: CASSLLGQGNIQYF
cdr3_nt: TGTGCCAGCAGCTTGCTGGGGCAGGGAAACATTCAGTACTTC

clone_size: few
d_call: NA
v_call: TRBV10-1
j_call: TRBJ2-3
cdr3_aa: CASRRGTATDTQYF
cdr3_nt: TGCGCCAGCAGACGCGGGACAGCCACAGATACGCAGTATTTT

clone_size: NA
d_call: NA
v_call: TRBV11-3
j_call: TRBJ1-6
cdr3_aa: CASSLEGNSPLHF
cdr3_nt: TGTGCCAGCAGCTTAGAGGGGAATTCACCCCTCCACTTT

clone_size: NA
d_call: NA
v_call: TRBV4-1
j_call: TRBJ1-5
cdr3_aa: CASSHKDWGHSNQPQHF
cdr3_nt: TGCGCCAGCAGCCACAAAGACTGGGGCCATAGCAATCAGCCCCAGCATTTT

clone_size: NA
d_call: TRBD2
v_call: TRBV9
j_call: TRBJ2-1
cdr3_aa: CASSWGSAGGSGSYNEQFF
cdr3_nt: TGTGCCAGCAGCTGGGGTTCGGCGGGGGGGTCAGGGTCCTACAATGAGCAGTTCTTC

clone_size: few
d_call: TRBD2
v_call: TRBV29-1
j_call: TRBJ2-2
cdr3_aa: CSVRTSGSTGELFF
cdr3_nt: TGCAGCGTTCGGACTAGCGGATCCACCGGGGAGCTGTTTTTT

clone_size: NA
d_call: NA
v_call: TRBV19
j_call: TRBJ1-1
cdr3_aa: CASQQGRGAFF
cdr3_nt: TGTGCCAGCCAGCAGGGGCGCGGAGCTTTCTTT

clone_size: NA
d_call: NA
v_call: TRBV2
j_call: TRBJ1-4
cdr3_aa: CASSEGGTLNEKLFF
cdr3_nt: TGTGCCAGCAGTGAAGGGGGGACGTTGAATGAAAAACTGTTTTTT

clone_size: NA
d_call: NA
v_call: TRBV18
j_call: TRBJ1-4
cdr3_aa: CASSRDRGEEKLFF
cdr3_nt: TGTGCCAGCTCGCGGGACCGTGGGGAGGAAAAACTGTTTTTT

clone_size: NA
d_call: NA
v_call: TRBV15
j_call: TRBJ2-3
cdr3_aa: CATSISGLTDTQYF
cdr3_nt: TGTGCCACCAGCATTAGCGGACTCACAGATACGCAGTATTTT

clone_size: NA
d_call: TRBD2
v_call: TRBV10-3
j_call: TRBJ2-5
cdr3_aa: CAISTSGGRRETQYF
cdr3_nt: TGTGCCATCAGTACTAGCGGGGGCCGGAGGGAGACCCAGTACTTC

clone_size: NA
d_call: NA
v_call: TRBV30
j_call: TRBJ1-2
cdr3_aa: CAWSVVEGYTF
cdr3_nt: TGTGCCTGGAGTGTGGTAGAAGGCTACACCTTC

clone_size: NA
d_call: NA
v_call: TRBV5-4
j_call: TRBJ2-3
cdr3_aa: CASTSASGTDTQYF
cdr3_nt: TGTGCCAGCACCTCCGCATCCGGCACAGATACGCAGTATTTT

clone_size: NA
d_call: NA
v_call: TRBV12-3/TRBV12-4
j_call: TRBJ1-3
cdr3_aa: CASRGAYGNTIYF
cdr3_nt: TGTGCCAGCAGAGGGGCGTATGGAAACACCATATATTTT

clone_size: NA
d_call: TRBD2
v_call: TRBV11-3
j_call: TRBJ2-1
cdr3_aa: CASSLKAGGNEQFF
cdr3_nt: TGTGCCAGCAGCCTAAAAGCGGGAGGAAATGAGCAGTTCTTC

clone_size: NA
d_call: NA
v_call: TRBV9
j_call: TRBJ1-1
cdr3_aa: CASSPPSGVLNTEAFF
cdr3_nt: TGTGCCAGCAGCCCTCCTAGTGGGGTCTTGAACACTGAAGCTTTCTTT

clone_size: NA
d_call: NA
v_call: TRBV5-1
j_call: TRBJ2-7
cdr3_aa: CASSLESHPSYEQYF
cdr3_nt: TGCGCCAGCAGCTTGGAGTCCCACCCTTCCTACGAGCAGTACTTC

clone_size: once
d_call: NA
v_call: TRBV10-3
j_call: TRBJ1-1
cdr3_aa: CAISEVVLDTEAFF
cdr3_nt: TGTGCCATCAGTGAGGTCGTTTTAGACACTGAAGCTTTCTTT

clone_size: NA
d_call: NA
v_call: TRBV28
j_call: TRBJ2-3
cdr3_aa: CASSLWGRSTDTQYF
cdr3_nt: TGTGCCAGCAGTTTATGGGGCAGGAGCACAGATACGCAGTATTTT

clone_size: NA
d_call: NA
v_call: TRBV6-5
j_call: TRBJ1-2
cdr3_aa: CASRPSNYGYTF
cdr3_nt: TGTGCCAGCAGGCCTAGTAACTATGGCTACACCTTC

clone_size: NA
d_call: NA
v_call: TRBV19
j_call: TRBJ2-1
cdr3_aa: CASSIRLSNEQFF
cdr3_nt: TGTGCCAGTAGTATCCGGCTTAGCAATGAGCAGTTCTTC

clone_size: NA
d_call: NA
v_call: TRBV10-2
j_call: TRBJ2-7
cdr3_aa: CASSKGVASEQYF
cdr3_nt: TGCGCCAGCTCCAAAGGGGTGGCCAGCGAGCAGTACTTC

clone_size: NA
d_call: NA
v_call: TRBV24-1
j_call: TRBJ2-2
cdr3_aa: CATKKDSYTGELFF
cdr3_nt: TGTGCCACCAAAAAGGACAGCTACACCGGGGAGCTGTTTTTT

clone_size: NA
d_call: TRBD1
v_call: TRBV7-8
j_call: TRBJ1-4
cdr3_aa: CASSAGQGGEKLFF
cdr3_nt: TGTGCCAGCAGCGCGGGACAGGGAGGTGAAAAACTGTTTTTT

clone_size: few
d_call: TRBD2
v_call: TRBV29-1
j_call: TRBJ2-1
cdr3_aa: CSVGSLGGDNEQFF
cdr3_nt: TGCAGCGTTGGGTCGCTCGGGGGGGACAATGAGCAGTTCTTC

clone_size: NA
d_call: NA
v_call: TRBV9
j_call: TRBJ2-3
cdr3_aa: CASSVQGHRADTQYF
cdr3_nt: TGTGCCAGCAGCGTCCAGGGGCACAGGGCAGATACGCAGTATTTT

clone_size: NA
d_call: NA
v_call: TRBV6-5
j_call: TRBJ2-2
cdr3_aa: CASSYIGGGGELFF
cdr3_nt: TGTGCCAGCAGTTACATAGGAGGGGGAGGGGAGCTGTTTTTT

clone_size: NA
d_call: NA
v_call: TRBV2
j_call: TRBJ2-1
cdr3_aa: CASSYRGGEQFF
cdr3_nt: TGTGCCAGCAGTTACAGGGGAGGTGAGCAGTTCTTC

clone_size: NA
d_call: TRBD1
v_call: TRBV19
j_call: TRBJ2-5
cdr3_aa: CASSIDPRTGLQETQYF
cdr3_nt: TGTGCCAGTAGTATAGATCCAAGGACAGGGCTACAAGAGACCCAGTACTTC

clone_size: once
d_call: NA
v_call: TRBV2
j_call: TRBJ2-3
cdr3_aa: CASQWGTSTDTQYF
cdr3_nt: TGTGCCAGCCAGTGGGGGACGAGCACAGATACGCAGTATTTT

clone_size: NA
d_call: NA
v_call: TRBV2
j_call: TRBJ1-5
cdr3_aa: CASRGERSSNQPQHF
cdr3_nt: TGTGCCAGCAGGGGGGAGCGAAGTAGCAATCAGCCCCAGCATTTT

clone_size: NA
d_call: TRBD2
v_call: TRBV3-1/TRBV3-2
j_call: TRBJ2-2
cdr3_aa: CASSLWDYAEGTGELFF
cdr3_nt: TGTGCCAGCAGCCTCTGGGACTACGCAGAGGGCACCGGGGAGCTGTTTTTT

clone_size: NA
d_call: NA
v_call: TRBV4-2
j_call: TRBJ1-2
cdr3_aa: CASSQDTAVVRVYTF
cdr3_nt: TGTGCCAGCAGCCAAGATACGGCCGTGGTAAGAGTCTACACCTTC

clone_size: once
d_call: TRBD2
v_call: TRBV19
j_call: TRBJ2-3
cdr3_aa: CASSKGLRTDTQYF
cdr3_nt: TGTGCCAGTAGTAAGGGACTACGCACAGATACGCAGTATTTT

clone_size: NA
d_call: NA
v_call: TRBV12-3/TRBV12-4
j_call: TRBJ2-3
cdr3_aa: CATGPPSPQYF
cdr3_nt: TGTGCCACCGGCCCCCCTTCACCGCAGTATTTT

clone_size: NA
d_call: TRBD2
v_call: TRBV20-1
j_call: TRBJ2-1
cdr3_aa: CSASSGTSGHLGNEQFF
cdr3_nt: TGCAGTGCTAGTAGTGGGACTAGCGGACACCTAGGGAATGAGCAGTTCTTC

clone_size: NA
d_call: NA
v_call: TRBV1
j_call: TRBJ1-2
cdr3_aa: CTSSQDRRGRLGYTF
cdr3_nt: TGCACCAGCAGCCAAGATAGGCGGGGCAGGCTTGGCTACACCTTC

clone_size: NA
d_call: NA
v_call: TRBV12-3/TRBV12-4
j_call: TRBJ1-2
cdr3_aa: CASSWTEQGYTF
cdr3_nt: TGTGCCAGCAGTTGGACGGAGCAGGGCTACACCTTC

clone_size: NA
d_call: TRBD1
v_call: TRBV28
j_call: TRBJ1-5
cdr3_aa: CASSSGQGPSQPQHF
cdr3_nt: TGTGCCAGCAGTTCGGGACAGGGCCCTTCTCAGCCCCAGCATTTT

clone_size: few
d_call: NA
v_call: TRBV9
j_call: TRBJ1-6
cdr3_aa: CASSVAGANSPLHF
cdr3_nt: TGTGCCAGCAGCGTAGCTGGTGCTAATTCACCCCTCCACTTT

clone_size: NA
d_call: TRBD1
v_call: TRBV5-1
j_call: TRBJ2-3
cdr3_aa: CASSLQGAEDTQYF
cdr3_nt: TGCGCCAGCAGCTTACAGGGGGCGGAAGATACGCAGTATTTT